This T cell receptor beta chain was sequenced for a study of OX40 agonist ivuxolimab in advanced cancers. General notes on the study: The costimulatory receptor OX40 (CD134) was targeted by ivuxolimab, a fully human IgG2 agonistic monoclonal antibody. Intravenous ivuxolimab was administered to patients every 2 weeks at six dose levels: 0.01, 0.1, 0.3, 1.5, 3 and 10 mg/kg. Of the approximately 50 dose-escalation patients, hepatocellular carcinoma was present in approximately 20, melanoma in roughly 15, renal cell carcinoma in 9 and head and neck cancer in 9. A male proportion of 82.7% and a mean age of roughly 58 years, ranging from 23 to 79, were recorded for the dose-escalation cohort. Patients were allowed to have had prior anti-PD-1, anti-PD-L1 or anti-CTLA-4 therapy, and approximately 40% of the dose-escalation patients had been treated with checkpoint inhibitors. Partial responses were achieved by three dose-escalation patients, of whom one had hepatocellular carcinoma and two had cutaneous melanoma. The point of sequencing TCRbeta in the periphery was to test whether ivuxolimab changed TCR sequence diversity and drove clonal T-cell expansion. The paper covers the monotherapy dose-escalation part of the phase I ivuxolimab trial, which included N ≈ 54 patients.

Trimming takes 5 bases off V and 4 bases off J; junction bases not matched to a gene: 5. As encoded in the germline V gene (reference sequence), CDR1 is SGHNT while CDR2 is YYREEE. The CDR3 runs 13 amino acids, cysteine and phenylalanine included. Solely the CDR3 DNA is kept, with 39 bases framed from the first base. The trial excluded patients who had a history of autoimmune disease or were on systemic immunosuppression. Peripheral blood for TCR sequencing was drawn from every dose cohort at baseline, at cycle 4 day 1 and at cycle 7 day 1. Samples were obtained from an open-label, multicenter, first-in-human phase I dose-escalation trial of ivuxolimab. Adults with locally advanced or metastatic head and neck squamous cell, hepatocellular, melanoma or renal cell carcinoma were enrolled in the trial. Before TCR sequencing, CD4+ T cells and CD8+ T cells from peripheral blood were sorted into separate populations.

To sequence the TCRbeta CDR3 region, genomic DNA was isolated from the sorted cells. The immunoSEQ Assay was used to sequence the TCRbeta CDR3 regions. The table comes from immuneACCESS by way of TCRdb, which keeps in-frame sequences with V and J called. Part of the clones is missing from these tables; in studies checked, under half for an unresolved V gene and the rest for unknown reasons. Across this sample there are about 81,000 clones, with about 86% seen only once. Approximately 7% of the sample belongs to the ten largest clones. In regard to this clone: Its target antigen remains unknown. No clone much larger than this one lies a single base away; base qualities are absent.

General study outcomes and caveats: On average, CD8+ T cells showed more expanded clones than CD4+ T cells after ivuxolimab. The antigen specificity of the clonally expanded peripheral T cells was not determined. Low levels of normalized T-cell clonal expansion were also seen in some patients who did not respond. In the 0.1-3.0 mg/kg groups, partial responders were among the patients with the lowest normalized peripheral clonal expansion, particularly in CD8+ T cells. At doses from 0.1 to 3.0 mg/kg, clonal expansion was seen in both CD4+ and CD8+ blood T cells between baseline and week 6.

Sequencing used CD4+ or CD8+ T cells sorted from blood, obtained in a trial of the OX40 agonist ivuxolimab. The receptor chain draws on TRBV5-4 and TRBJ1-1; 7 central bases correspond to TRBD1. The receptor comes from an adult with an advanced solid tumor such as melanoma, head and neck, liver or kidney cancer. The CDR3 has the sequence CASRRTGTTEAFF. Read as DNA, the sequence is TGTGCCAGCAGGAGGACAGGTACCACTGAAGCTTTCTTT.